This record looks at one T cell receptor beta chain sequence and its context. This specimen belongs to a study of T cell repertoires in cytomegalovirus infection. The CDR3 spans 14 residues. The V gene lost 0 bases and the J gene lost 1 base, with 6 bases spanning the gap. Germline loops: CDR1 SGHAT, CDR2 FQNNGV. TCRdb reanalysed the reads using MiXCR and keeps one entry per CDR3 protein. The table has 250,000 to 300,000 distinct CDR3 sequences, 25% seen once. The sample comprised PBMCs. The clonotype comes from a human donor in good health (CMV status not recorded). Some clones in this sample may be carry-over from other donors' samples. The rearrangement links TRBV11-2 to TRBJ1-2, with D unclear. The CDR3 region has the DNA TGTGCCAGCAGCTTAGAGCTGATTAACTATGGCTACACCTTC. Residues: CASSLELINYGYTF. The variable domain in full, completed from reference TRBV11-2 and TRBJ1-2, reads EAGVAQSPRYKIIEKRQSVAFWCNPISGHATLYWYQQILGQGPKLLIQFQNNGVVDDSQLPKDRFSAERLKGVDSTLKIQPAKLEDSAVYLCASSLELINYGYTFGSGTRLTVV.